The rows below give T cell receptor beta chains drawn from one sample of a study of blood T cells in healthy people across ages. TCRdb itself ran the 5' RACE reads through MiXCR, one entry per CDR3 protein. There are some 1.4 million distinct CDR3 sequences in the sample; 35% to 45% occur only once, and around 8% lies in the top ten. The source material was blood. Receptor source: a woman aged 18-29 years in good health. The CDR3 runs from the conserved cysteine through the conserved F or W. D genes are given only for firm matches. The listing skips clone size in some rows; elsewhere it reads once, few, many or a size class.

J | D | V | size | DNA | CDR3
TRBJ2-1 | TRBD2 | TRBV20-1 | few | TGCAGTGCTAGAGGATATCTAGCGGGAGGAGTTGGTTCCTACAATGAGCAGTTCTTC | CSARGYLAGGVGSYNEQFF
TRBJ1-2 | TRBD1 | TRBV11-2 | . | TGTGCCAGCAGCTTATCGGGACAGGGGGCAAGTGGCTACACCTTC | CASSLSGQGASGYTF
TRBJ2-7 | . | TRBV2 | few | TGTGCCAGCAAGGGTCCTAATCACTACGAGCAGTACTTC | CASKGPNHYEQYF
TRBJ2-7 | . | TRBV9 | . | TGTGCCAGCAGCTTATTGGACACGCAAGCCTACGAGCAGTACTTC | CASSLLDTQAYEQYF
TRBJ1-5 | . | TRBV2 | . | TGTGCCAGCAGTTCGCAAAAGGGGGGTTATGGCAATCAGCCCCAGCATTTT | CASSSQKGGYGNQPQHF
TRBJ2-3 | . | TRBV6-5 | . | TGTGCCAGCAGTTACGTCAGCCTCTCCTACACAGATACGCAGTATTTT | CASSYVSLSYTDTQYF
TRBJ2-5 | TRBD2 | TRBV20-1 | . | TGCAGTGCTAGCCCGGCGATAGCGGGAGTCGGAGAGACCCAGTACTTC | CSASPAIAGVGETQYF
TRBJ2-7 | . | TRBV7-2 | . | TGTGCCAGCAGTGCAGGCCTGAATGAGCAGTACTTC | CASSAGLNEQYF
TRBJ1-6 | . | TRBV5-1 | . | TGCGCCAGCAGCTGGGAGGGGGGGAATAATTCACCCCTCCACTTT | CASSWEGGNNSPLHF
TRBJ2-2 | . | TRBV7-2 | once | TGTGCCAGCAGAAGCGACCGGAGCACCGGGGAGCTGTTTTTT | CASRSDRSTGELFF
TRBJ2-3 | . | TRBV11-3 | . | TGTGCCAGCAGCCAAACTAGCTCACGCGGCACAGATACGCAGTATTTT | CASSQTSSRGTDTQYF
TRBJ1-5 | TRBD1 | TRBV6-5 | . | TGTGCCAGCAGTCGACAGGGGTCGAGCAATCAGCCCCAGCATTTT | CASSRQGSSNQPQHF
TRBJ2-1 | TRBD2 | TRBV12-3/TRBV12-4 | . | TGTGCCAGCAAAGGGACTAGCGGACCTTACAATGAGCAGTTCTTC | CASKGTSGPYNEQFF
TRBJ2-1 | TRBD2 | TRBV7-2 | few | TGTGCCAGCAGCTTAGACTTTTGGCCTAGCGGGATAGGGTACAATGAGCAGTTCTTC | CASSLDFWPSGIGYNEQFF
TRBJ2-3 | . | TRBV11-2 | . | TGTGCCAGCAGCTCTCAATTCGACTATATAAATAGCACAGATACGCAGTATTTT | CASSSQFDYINSTDTQYF
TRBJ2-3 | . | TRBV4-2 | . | TGTGCCAGCAGCCAAGAATCGGTGGGGCAAAGCACAGATACGCAGTATTTT | CASSQESVGQSTDTQYF
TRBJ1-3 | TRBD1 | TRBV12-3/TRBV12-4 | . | TGTGCCGACAGGGACATGCGAAACACCGTATATTTT | CADRDMRNTVYF
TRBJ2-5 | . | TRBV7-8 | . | TGTGCCAGCAGCTTAGCCCCTGGCCTACCGGGAGAGACCCAGTACTTC | CASSLAPGLPGETQYF
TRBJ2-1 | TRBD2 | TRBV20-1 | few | TGCAGTGCTAGAGAAGGACTAGCGGGGCGGCAGTTCTTC | CSAREGLAGRQFF